The following is a T cell receptor beta chain sequence with its context. Its matching antigen is unknown. Other DNA sequences in this specimen translate into the identical CDR3. Sequencing was performed with immunoSEQ multiplex PCR; in TCRdb, only in-frame clones are kept and a portion is missing. In the table there are about 110,000 clones, 91% of which are singletons. The data originate from a study of T cell responses to AZD1222 COVID-19 vaccine. Study-wide points: A rise in Spike-specific TCR breadth and depth followed two AZD1222 doses. The sample set comprised mostly white British donors with more females, and clonal diversity was possibly underestimated. All repertoire sampling was performed exclusively after the peak T cell response. At study baseline, merely several AZD1222 recipients were seropositive.

Germline assignment: CDR1 SGHNT and CDR2 YYREEE (reference sequence). The CDR3 length is 14 residues. V was shortened by 0 bases and J by 4 bases, with 8 bases between the two germline ends. V usage is TRBV5-4 and J usage is TRBJ2-1; a weak D match, TRBD2 (6 bases). The TCR was taken from an adult in good health. The sample in question was peripheral blood, obtained on day 0 of AZD1222 vaccination. The CDR3 here is CASSLAGLYNEQFF. CDR3 nucleotides: TGTGCCAGCAGCTTGGCCGGACTATACAATGAGCAGTTCTTC.